These 15 T cell receptor beta chains share one sample of origin, sequenced in a study of graft-versus-host responses after intestinal transplantation (dated by TCRdb to about 2021). The library was produced with the immunoSEQ multiplex PCR assay. TCRdb holds this immuneACCESS table with in-frame rearrangements only. Some clones are missing; in checked studies, unresolved V genes explain under half, and the rest has no known cause. This sample is represented by tens of thousands of clones; 90% to 95% of them were singletons. Jointly, the top ten make up roughly 2.6% of the sample. Sequencing used PBMCs, obtained almost 120 days after intestinal transplantation. The receptors originated from a human patient who received an intestinal transplant, so some T cells may come from the graft donor.

The V call is TRBV27, the J call TRBJ2-7; D is perhaps TRBD2 (6 bases). The germline V gene encodes CDR1 MNHEY and CDR2 SMNVEV (reference sequence). This CDR3 contains 13 residues. The germline V and J ends were trimmed by 5 bases and 0 bases, with 8 bases remaining between them. The CDR3 loop reads CASSAGGSYEQYF. CDR3 sequence (DNA): TGTGCCAGCAGTGCCGGGGGCTCCTACGAGCAGTACTTC.

This chain joins TRBV13 and TRBJ2-5, with 10 bases matching TRBD1. Trimming took 2 bases from V and 5 from J; bases not matched to a gene: 5. Germline V gene data show CDR1 as PRHDT and CDR2 as FYEKMQ (reference sequence). CDR3 length: 15 residues. The CDR3 DNA reads as TGTGCCAGCAGCTTAAGACAGGGGGCTATGGAGACCCAGTACTTC. Residues: CASSLRQGAMETQYF.

The count of this clone is one. The chain is built from TRBV27 and TRBJ1-4; 7 bases map to TRBD1. With V trimmed by 5 bases and J by 7 bases, 7 bases remained unmatched. The CDR3 runs 14 residues. In germline, CDR1 is MNHEY, CDR2 SMNVEV (reference sequence). The CDR3 DNA reads as TGTGCCAGCAGTCTTTTAGGGGGCGGTGAAAAACTGTTTTTT. Encoded protein: CASSLLGGGEKLFF.

The gene calls are TRBV2 and TRBJ2-1; 7 positions match TRBD2. Germline values: CDR1 SNHLY, CDR2 FYNNEI. J was trimmed by 7 bases and V by 1 base; bases with no gene match: 4. This CDR3 comprises 14 residues. The CDR3 DNA reads as TGTGCCAGCAGTGAAGGGACTAGGAGGAATGAGCAGTTCTTC. Protein sequence: CASSEGTRRNEQFF.

The rearrangement joins TRBV5-6 to TRBJ2-3; D is unclear. The CDR3 has 12 amino acids. Per the germline V gene, CDR1 is SGHDT and CDR2 is YYEEEE. V dropped 3 bases and J dropped 2 bases, with 4 bases sitting between them. The CDR3 here is CASSYVTDTQYF. The DNA for the CDR3 is TGTGCCAGCAGCTACGTCACAGATACGCAGTATTTT.

The chain carries TRBV11-2 and TRBJ2-7, with 10 nucleotides matching TRBD2. The germline V gene has CDR1 SGHAT and CDR2 FQNNGV. The CDR3 has 19 amino acids. The V segment lost 1 base and the J segment 2 bases; nucleotides outside the gene matches: 14. Here the CDR3 DNA reads TGTGCCAGCAGCTTAGGCAAACGCAACACTAGCGGGGAGGCCTACGAGCAGTACTTC. It specifies CASSLGKRNTSGEAYEQYF.

This chain joins TRBV6-1 and TRBJ2-4; D perhaps matches TRBD1 (5 bases). V was clipped by 3 bases and J by 7 bases, with 19 bases between them. CDR1 MNHNS and CDR2 SASEGT come from the germline V gene. The CDR3 spans 16 residues. The CDR3 coding sequence is TGTGCCAGCAGTGACAGGCCGGTAGGACACGGGAACATTCAGTACTTC. Protein: CASSDRPVGHGNIQYF.

V is TRBV7-6 and J is TRBJ2-1; 9 bases align to TRBD2. Germline CDR1 reads SGHVS; CDR2 reads FNYEAQ. The V segment lost 0 bases and the J segment 7 bases; nucleotides outside the gene matches: 4. This CDR3 contains 15 residues. The CDR3 sequence is CASSLALAGSNEQFF. CDR3 in DNA: TGTGCCAGCAGCTTAGCGCTAGCGGGGAGTAATGAGCAGTTCTTC.

The CDR3 nucleotides read TGTGCCAGCAGCTCCCCCTCAGGACAGGGGGCCAATGAGCAGTTCTTC. Its protein is CASSSPSGQGANEQFF. The chain is built from TRBV7-9 and TRBJ2-1; 11 bases agree with TRBD1. This CDR3 spans 16 amino acids. V shed 4 bases, J shed 6 bases, and the junction held 8 bases outside the gene matches. Germline loops: CDR1 SEHNR, CDR2 FQNEAQ (reference sequence).

The rearrangement links TRBV5-4 to TRBJ2-5; 10 bases are shared with TRBD2. The better agreement between TRBJ2-7 and the DNA end casts doubt on the J call. Per germline, CDR1 SGHNT and CDR2 YYREEE (reference sequence). The CDR3 runs to 16 residues. Here the CDR3 reads CASSLGEAGLAIEQYF. In DNA form, the CDR3 reads TGTGCCAGCAGCTTGGGAGAAGCGGGACTAGCGATCGAGCAGTACTTC.

V is TRBV4-1 and J is TRBJ1-2; D is perhaps TRBD1 (5 bases). CDR1 is MGHRA, CDR2 YSYEKL, per germline. This CDR3 comprises 16 residues. Trimming took 0 bases from V and 1 from J, leaving 12 bases between them. CDR3: CASSQDRGTFNYGYTF. CDR3 in DNA: TGCGCCAGCAGCCAAGATCGAGGGACTTTTAACTATGGCTACACCTTC.

The rearrangement uses TRBV7-9 and TRBJ2-2; D is ambiguous. Germline V gene lookup returns CDR1 SEHNR and CDR2 FQNEAQ (reference sequence). The CDR3 is 14 residues long. The V and J ends lost 4 bases and 1 base respectively, with 7 bases between them. CDR3 nucleotide sequence: TGTGCCAGCAGCTCGGCAGTGAACACCGGGGAGCTGTTTTTT. Amino acid sequence: CASSSAVNTGELFF. Supplemented by reference TRBV7-9 and TRBJ2-2, the full variable domain reads DTGVSQNPRHKITKRGQNVTFRCDPISEHNRLYWYRQTLGQGPEFLTYFQNEAQLEKSRLLSDRFSAERPKGSFSTLEIQRTEQGDSAMYLCASSSAVNTGELFFGEGSRLTVL.

DNA of the CDR3: TGTGCCAGCTCACCAGTGGGACGTATCTCTGGGGCCAACGTCCTGACTTTC. Residues: CASSPVGRISGANVLTF. The chain links TRBV18 to TRBJ2-6; the D gene could be TRBD1 or TRBD2 (5 bases each). Germline V gives CDR1 KGHSH, CDR2 LQKENI. Trimming took 2 bases from V and 0 from J, leaving 11 bases between them. This CDR3 has 17 amino acids.

V gene TRBV7-9 combines with J gene TRBJ2-1; a weak D match, TRBD2 (5 bases). V dropped 2 bases and J dropped 0 bases, with 11 bases sitting between them. CDR3 size: 16 residues. Germline V CDR1 and CDR2: SEHNR, FQNEAQ (reference sequence). CDR3 nucleotides: TGTGCCAGCAGCTTACAGGCGGGCGACTCCTACAATGAGCAGTTCTTC. It is translated as CASSLQAGDSYNEQFF.

The rearrangement joins TRBV5-1 to TRBJ2-5; 10 bases agree with TRBD2. Germline CDR1 reads SGHRS; CDR2 reads YFSETQ. The CDR3 runs 15 residues. Unmatched junction bases numbered 9, after V lost 4 bases and J lost 6 bases. The CDR3 protein is CASSSGGAFGQTQYF. The DNA of the CDR3 is TGCGCCAGCAGCAGCGGGGGGGCGTTCGGACAGACCCAGTACTTC.